A selection of T cell receptor beta chains follows, all from one sample in a study of T cell responses to AZD1222 COVID-19 vaccine. Produced via immunoSEQ multiplex PCR; TCRdb's table is partial and in-frame only. The repertoire holds about 86,000 clones, with roughly 90% as singletons. Sequenced material: peripheral blood, taken 28 days after the second AZD1222 dose. Receptors were obtained from an adult who received the AZD1222 COVID-19 vaccine. The CDR3 runs from the conserved cysteine through the conserved F or W. The order of the fields is V gene, clone size, J gene, D gene, CDR3 DNA, CDR3 protein. A D gene is named only where the DNA matches it firmly. Expanded clones are given a class, and other clones once, few, many or no size at all.

>TRBV7-6|-|TRBJ2-7|TRBD2
TGTGCCAGCAGCTTAGGAACTAGCGGGGCCAGCTCCTACGAGCAGTACTTC
CASSLGTSGASSYEQYF
>TRBV28|-|TRBJ1-4|-
TGTGCCAGCAGTTTGATCGGGGGTAATGAAAAACTGTTTTTT
CASSLIGGNEKLFF
>TRBV7-2|-|TRBJ1-5|-
TGTGCCAGCAGCTTAAGGGCAGAGAATCAGCCCCAGCATTTT
CASSLRAENQPQHF
>TRBV5-1|-|TRBJ1-1|-
TGCGCCAGCAGCTTAACCGGGTCAGACACTGAAGCTTTCTTT
CASSLTGSDTEAFF
>TRBV28|-|TRBJ2-7|TRBD1
TGTGCCAGCAGTTCGATACGGGGACAGGGCACCTACGAGCAGTACTTC
CASSSIRGQGTYEQYF
>TRBV12-3/TRBV12-4|-|TRBJ1-5|TRBD1
TGTGCCAGCAGTGGGACAGTTAATCAGCCCCAGCATTTT
CASSGTVNQPQHF
>TRBV19|-|TRBJ1-1|-
TGTGCCAGTAGTATGTACGGAAACACTGAAGCTTTCTTT
CASSMYGNTEAFF
>TRBV5-1|-|TRBJ2-3|TRBD1
TGCGCCAGCAGCCTTGGGGGACAGCCTACAGATACGCAGTATTTT
CASSLGGQPTDTQYF
>TRBV28|-|TRBJ1-2|TRBD1
TGTGCCACCCACCCGCTGGGACAGGGGCGCCCATATGGCTACACCTTC
CATHPLGQGRPYGYTF
>TRBV19|-|TRBJ2-1|-
TGTGCCAGTAGTATAGATCCGGACTATCCCTACAATGAGCAGTTCTTC
CASSIDPDYPYNEQFF
>TRBV11-2|-|TRBJ2-7|-
TGTGCCAGCAGCCCCCGGCCGACAGCCTCCTACGAGCAGTACTTC
CASSPRPTASYEQYF
>TRBV5-4|-|TRBJ1-3|-
TGTGCCAGCAGCTTGGGGGGCATCGTAGACACCATATATTTT
CASSLGGIVDTIYF
>TRBV2|-|TRBJ2-7|TRBD2
TGTGCCAGCAATACAGTAGCGGGAGGGCACGAGCAGTACTTC
CASNTVAGGHEQYF
>TRBV27|-|TRBJ1-2|TRBD1
TGTGCCAGCAGCGGGACAGGGCATGGCTACACCTTC
CASSGTGHGYTF
>TRBV12-3/TRBV12-4|-|TRBJ2-7|-
TGTGCCAGCAGTCCACCTGCTGGCGAGCAGTACTTC
CASSPPAGEQYF
>TRBV30|-|TRBJ1-5|-
TGTGCCTGGAGTATTGGGCAGGGAATCAATCAGCCCCAGCATTTT
CAWSIGQGINQPQHF
>TRBV7-8|-|TRBJ1-4|-
TGTGCCAGCAGCTTCCCCACAGGGCGGGATGAAAAACTGTTTTTT
CASSFPTGRDEKLFF
>TRBV2|-|TRBJ1-2|-
TGTGCCAGCAGCCGGACAGCAGGCTACACCTTC
CASSRTAGYTF
>TRBV19|-|TRBJ2-1|TRBD2
TGTGCCAGTAGTATTTGGACTAGCGGTGACAATGAGCAGTTCTTC
CASSIWTSGDNEQFF
>TRBV2|-|TRBJ1-4|-
TGTGCCAGCAGGGACCTAAACGACCCGAGACCCAATGAAAAACTGTTTTTT
CASRDLNDPRPNEKLFF
>TRBV5-1|-|TRBJ2-6|TRBD1
TGCGCCAGCAGCACAGGACAGGTGGGAACCTCTGGGGCCAACGTCCTGACTTTC
CASSTGQVGTSGANVLTF
>TRBV3-1/TRBV3-2|-|TRBJ1-4|-
TGTGCCAGCAGCCAAGAAAGCAGGGCGGGTGAAAAACTGTTTTTT
CASSQESRAGEKLFF
>TRBV25-1|-|TRBJ2-1|-
TGTGCCAGCAGGTTTTTGCGGGGGCGCGTTAATGAGCAGTTCTTC
CASRFLRGRVNEQFF
>TRBV6-5|once|TRBJ2-7|-
TGTGCCAGCAGGGGGGGACGCCCCCCAGACTACGAGCAGTACTTC
CASRGGRPPDYEQYF
>TRBV6-5|-|TRBJ2-7|TRBD2
TGTGCCAGCAGCCTAGCGGGAGGTCCTGACGAGCAGTACTTC
CASSLAGGPDEQYF
>TRBV19|-|TRBJ2-1|-
TGTGCCAGTAGTATCAGGTCCGGGATATACAATGAGCAGTTCTTC
CASSIRSGIYNEQFF
>TRBV30|-|TRBJ1-5|-
TGTGCCTGGAGTGCGGCCTCAAGTAGCAATCAGCCCCAGCATTTT
CAWSAASSSNQPQHF